This T cell receptor beta chain was profiled in a study of shared clonotypes between healthy human individuals. Regarding this clone: Antigen unknown.

Original processing methods: Junction-only sequences without quality scores were provided by ImmunoSEQ, so filtering was different. Assay: immunoSEQ multiplex PCR; the TCRdb copy retains only in-frame clones and omits some. V, J and clone size are those of that table, while D and trimming were read from the DNA. The table records about 1.1 million clones, around three quarters of them present only once. The CDR3 is 15 amino acids. The germline V gene encodes CDR1 MNHNS and CDR2 SASEGT. The V end lost 3 bases, the J end lost 3 bases, and 9 bases lay between the germline ends. Study conclusions and caveats: Blood alone was sampled, and tissue repertoires likely differ.

The chain is built from TRBV6-1 and TRBJ2-6; D tentatively fits TRBD1 or TRBD2 (6 bases each). Sequenced input: memory CD4+ T cells from PBMCs. This sample's subset: CD45RA-negative fraction. The origin of this receptor is a man younger than 30 in good health. Some clones in this sample may be carry-over from other donors' samples. The CDR3 spells CASSERGDGANVLTF. The CDR3 DNA is TGTGCCAGCAGTGAGAGGGGGGATGGGGCCAACGTCCTGACTTTC.